This passage covers 14 T cell receptor beta chains from one sample sequenced in a study of blood T cells in healthy people across ages. Combining a sample-barcoded 5' primer with a J-beta primer mix, a second PCR ran for about 7 to 11 cycles. TCRdb analysed the 5' RACE reads with MiXCR anew, one entry per CDR3 protein. Among 750,000 to 1,000,000 distinct CDR3 sequences listed, about 27% were seen once. This same sample was also part of a study on T cells of mothers and their children.

The sequenced sample consisted of blood. The receptors come from a woman in her 40s in good health.

This chain links TRBV18 with TRBJ2-3; no firm D call. CDR3 length: 11 amino acids. Germline lookup yields CDR1 KGHSH and CDR2 LQKENI. With 7 bases removed from V and 2 bases from J, the gap between germline ends came to 4 bases. Written as DNA, the CDR3 is TGTGCCAGCTTAGTCACAGATACGCAGTATTTT. Translation gives CASLVTDTQYF.

The gene calls are TRBV5-1 and TRBJ1-1; 10 bases match TRBD1. CDR3 length: 15 residues. V was pared by 2 bases and J by 3 bases, with 4 bases of the junction left unmatched. The germline gives CDR1 SGHRS, CDR2 YFSETQ. For the CDR3, the DNA is TGCGCCAGCAGCTTCCGACAGGGGGCGTACACTGAAGCTTTCTTT. Encoded protein: CASSFRQGAYTEAFF.

The gene calls are TRBV7-2 and TRBJ1-6, with 7 bases matching TRBD1. Trimming cost V 5 bases and J 0 bases; bases outside gene matches: 13. This CDR3 contains 19 residues. Germline V gene sequence: CDR1 SGHTA, CDR2 FQGNSA. Here the CDR3 DNA reads TGTGCCAGCAGCGTACGGTCTCCGGGACAGAGCTCCTATAATTCACCCCTCCACTTT. Residues: CASSVRSPGQSSYNSPLHF.

This clonotype was seen ten or more times. The chain links TRBV4-3 to TRBJ2-7; TRBD2 matches 7 bases. The CDR3 totals 16 residues. CDR1 is LGHNA, CDR2 YSLEER, per germline. With V trimmed by 0 bases and J by 0 bases, 5 bases remained unmatched. In nucleotides, the CDR3 is TGCGCCAGCAGCCAAGATCGACTAGCCTCCTCCTACGAGCAGTACTTC. This codes for CASSQDRLASSYEQYF.

The genes are TRBV12-3 or TRBV12-4 and TRBJ1-6; possibly TRBD1 for D (6 bases). The germline V and J ends were trimmed by 6 bases and 9 bases, with 21 bases remaining between them. The CDR3 has 16 residues. CDR3 region: CASSFETGGYGSPLHF. The CDR3 nucleotides read TGTGCCAGCAGCTTCGAGACAGGTGGATATGGTTCACCCCTCCACTTT.

CDR3 nucleotide sequence: TGTGCCAGCAGCAACCGGGCCCCACAGTTCTTC. This encodes CASSNRAPQFF. V is TRBV7-2 and J is TRBJ2-1, with no clear D. Deletions cut 5 bases from V and 13 bases from J, with 12 bases between. The CDR3 consists of 11 residues. Germline-derived CDR1 and CDR2 are SGHTA and FQGNSA.

This clonotype was picked up a small number of times. V gene TRBV5-6 combines with J gene TRBJ2-1; 8 bases fit TRBD2. The V gene end was trimmed by 1 base and the J gene end by 6 bases; junction bases not matched to a gene: 12. CDR1 and CDR2 (germline): SGHDT, YYEEEE. CDR3 size: 17 residues. The CDR3 region has the DNA TGTGCCAGCAGCTTGATTCCCGGGGGGGCTCCGGGCAATGAGCAGTTCTTC. It encodes CASSLIPGGAPGNEQFF.

This clonotype was found a few times. The chain is built from TRBV13 and TRBJ2-7; perhaps TRBD2 as D (7 bases). The V gene's germline CDR1 is PRHDT and CDR2 FYEKMQ (reference sequence). The V and J ends lost 4 bases and 4 bases respectively, with 23 bases between them. There are 17 residues in the CDR3. In DNA, the CDR3 is TGTGCCAGCAGCTCCCAGGCATGGGGGGGCTTCACTTACGAGCAGTACTTC. Translation: CASSSQAWGGFTYEQYF.

A word on this clonotype: At one boundary the junction diverges from the germline segment, which might be a read error. The chain combines TRBV18 with TRBJ2-3; unclear D gene. Per germline, CDR1 KGHSH and CDR2 LQKENI. The CDR3 loop spans 12 amino acids. This CDR3 is CASSGDPDTRYF. The CDR3 region has the DNA TGTGCCAGCTCAGGCGACCCAGATACGCGGTATTTT.

As concerns this clonotype: A clone one base away is much larger, so this may be a read error. CDR3 protein: CSAHHALAPGDEQFF. In DNA form, the CDR3 reads TGCAGTGCTCACCACGCCCTAGCCCCGGGGGATGAGCAGTTCTTC. The chain joins TRBV20-1 to TRBJ2-1; D might be TRBD2 (6 bases). Trimming pared 5 bases from V and 8 bases from J, leaving 22 bases between. The CDR3 loop spans 15 amino acids. Germline V gene data show CDR1 as DFQATT and CDR2 as SNEGSKA (reference sequence).

J is TRBJ2-1 and V is TRBV3-1; TRBD2 is a possible D gene (7 bases). CDR1 LGHDT and CDR2 YNNKEL come from the germline V gene (reference sequence). This CDR3 is built from 13 residues. V lost 3 bases and J lost 9, with 12 bases in between. DNA of the CDR3: TGTGCCAGCAGCCAGAAAAGGGGGGGTGAGCAGTTCTTC. This encodes CASSQKRGGEQFF.

The chain combines TRBV6-5 with TRBJ1-1; D ambiguous. Trimming stripped 0 bases from V and 2 bases from J, with 10 bases between. CDR1 is MNHEY and CDR2 is SVGAGI in the germline V gene. This CDR3 is built from 15 residues. CDR3 sequence (DNA): TGTGCCAGCAGTTACTCCCGGACCGGTAACACTGAAGCTTTCTTT. Translating gives CASSYSRTGNTEAFF.

This clonotype was found a few times. The germline gene is not matched at one end of the junction; a read error may be the cause. The chain has TRBV15 and TRBJ2-1, with D unresolved. The CDR3 length is 15 residues. The germline CDR1 and CDR2 sequences are LNHNV and YYDKDF (reference sequence). Written as DNA, the CDR3 is TGTGCCACCAGCAGAGGCGAGACAAATTACAATGAGCGGTTCTTC. Residues: CATSRGETNYNERFF.

This clonotype was picked up a small number of times. The genes are TRBV12-3 or TRBV12-4 and TRBJ2-3; TRBD2 matches 13 bases. Trimming cost V 6 bases and J 7 bases; bases outside gene matches: 16. The CDR3 runs 18 residues. The CDR3 here is CASSSMPGLAGAKYTQYF. CDR3 DNA: TGTGCCAGCAGCTCGATGCCCGGACTAGCGGGGGCTAAGTATACGCAGTATTTT.